These 12 T cell receptor beta chains were all obtained from the same sample, sequenced in a study of blood T cell repertoires in COVID-19. The table came from immunoSEQ multiplex PCR; TCRdb's copy has only in-frame clones and leaves some out. The sample yields more than 85,000 clones, around 82% seen once. The source material was peripheral blood. Receptor source: a human donor in a cohort sampled during active COVID-19.

The J gene is TRBJ2-3, the V gene TRBV6-2 or TRBV6-3; the match to TRBD2 covers 11 bases. V was pared by 1 base and J by 5 bases, with 5 bases of the junction left unmatched. The CDR3 length is 16 residues. From germline, CDR1 is MNHEY and CDR2 SVGEGT. CDR3 in DNA: TGTGCCAGCAGTTACTTAGCGGGAGGGCTTCGAGATACGCAGTATTTT. Translating gives CASSYLAGGLRDTQYF.

The rearrangement joins TRBV7-3 to TRBJ2-2; 8 nucleotides line up with TRBD2. With 3 bases clipped from V and 0 bases from J, the junction kept 3 bases outside the gene matches. In germline, CDR1 is SGHTA, CDR2 FQGTGA. CDR3 size: 16 residues. As DNA, the CDR3 is TGTGCCAGCAGCTTCTCCGGGGGGGCGAACACCGGGGAGCTGTTTTTT. This encodes CASSFSGGANTGELFF.

The J gene is TRBJ1-2, the V gene TRBV24-1; TRBD1 might be the D (6 bases). The CDR3 contains 13 residues. Germline assignment: CDR1 KGHDR and CDR2 SFDVKD. V was shortened by 4 bases and J by 4 bases, with 9 bases between the two germline ends. The CDR3 is CATSEQGFYGYTF. In nucleotides, the CDR3 is TGTGCCACCAGTGAACAGGGATTCTATGGCTACACCTTC.

The chain is built from TRBV27 and TRBJ1-4; 8 positions match TRBD1. Germline loops: CDR1 MNHEY, CDR2 SMNVEV (reference sequence). Germline trimming cut 2 bases from V and 8 bases from J; bases unmatched to any gene: 10. This CDR3 is 16 amino acids long. The CDR3 nucleotides read TGTGCCAGCAGTTTAAGCGGGACAGGTATTAGGGAAAAACTGTTTTTT. This codes for CASSLSGTGIREKLFF.

The chain recombines TRBV6-2 or TRBV6-3 with TRBJ2-4, with D perhaps matching TRBD2 (6 bases). CDR1 and CDR2 from the germline V gene are MNHEY and SVGEGT. V was pared by 6 bases and J by 1 base, with 16 bases between. The CDR3 is 16 residues long. The CDR3 coding sequence is TGTGCCAGCAGCCAACTTTTGGAGGGGGCCAAAAACATTCAGTACTTC. It is translated as CASSQLLEGAKNIQYF.

V gene TRBV5-4 combines with J gene TRBJ2-7; TRBD1 aligns across 12 bases. Germline V gives CDR1 SGHNT, CDR2 YYREEE (reference sequence). The V gene end was trimmed by 3 bases and the J gene end by 3 bases; junction bases not matched to a gene: 4. CDR3 length: 15 amino acids. The CDR3 reads CASSSRDRGLYEQYF. CDR3 bases: TGTGCCAGCAGCTCCCGGGACAGGGGGCTCTACGAGCAGTACTTC. The full variable domain, in which reference TRBV5-4 and TRBJ2-7 provide the parts outside the CDR3, is ETGVTQSPTHLIKTRGQQVTLRCSSQSGHNTVSWYQQALGQGPQFIFQYYREEENGRGNFPPRFSGLQFPNYSSELNVNALELDDSALYLCASSSRDRGLYEQYFGPGTRLTVT.

The genes are TRBV30 and TRBJ1-5; tentative D call: TRBD1 (6 bases). The V end lost 0 bases, the J end lost 1 base, and 10 bases lay between the germline ends. Germline CDR1 is GTSNPN and CDR2 is SVGIG (reference sequence). This CDR3 is built from 15 residues. This chain's CDR3 is CAWSVGQGSNQPQHF. CDR3 sequence (DNA): TGTGCCTGGAGTGTAGGCCAGGGGAGCAATCAGCCCCAGCATTTT.

V and J are TRBV5-1 and TRBJ2-7; D unclear. CDR1 SGHRS and CDR2 YFSETQ come from the germline V gene. This CDR3 has 13 amino acids. Trimming shortened V by 0 bases and J by 2 bases, and 6 bases separated the two germline ends. The CDR3 DNA reads as TGCGCCAGCAGCTTGGCCCCGGCCTACGAGCAGTACTTC. Its protein is CASSLAPAYEQYF.

The rearrangement uses TRBV11-2 and TRBJ1-4; tentatively, D is TRBD1 (5 bases). The CDR3 spans 13 residues. V was shortened by 1 base and J by 8 bases, with 8 bases between the two germline ends. In germline, CDR1 is SGHAT, CDR2 FQNNGV. CDR3 DNA sequence: TGTGCCAGCAGCTTAGGGGGGGGAGAAAAACTGTTTTTT. Translation: CASSLGGGEKLFF.

This clone was found a few times. The genes are TRBV5-6 and TRBJ1-2, with no clear D. This CDR3 has 13 residues. The germline V and J ends were trimmed by 4 bases and 5 bases, with 12 bases remaining between them. Germline V lookup: CDR1 SGHDT, CDR2 YYEEEE. The CDR3 nucleotides are TGTGCCAGCAGCGCGGGCCAACTATATGGCTACACCTTC. Encoded protein: CASSAGQLYGYTF.

The rearrangement links TRBV15 to TRBJ2-1, with 14 bases fitting TRBD2. The V gene's germline CDR1 is LNHNV and CDR2 YYDKDF (reference sequence). This CDR3 is built from 19 residues. Unmatched junction bases numbered 15, after V lost 2 bases and J lost 9 bases. The CDR3 sequence is CATSRLSGTSGRVVSEQFF. The CDR3 DNA sequence: TGTGCCACCAGCAGACTCTCCGGGACTAGCGGGAGAGTCGTCAGTGAGCAGTTCTTC.

The V gene is TRBV3-1 (or the pseudogene TRBV3-2), the J gene TRBJ2-1, with 10 bases that match TRBD2. Trimming at V came to 5 bases and at J to 0 bases, leaving 4 bases not matched to a gene. Germline loops: CDR1 LGHDT, CDR2 YNNKEL (reference sequence). The CDR3 is made up of 16 amino acids. The DNA for the CDR3 is TGTGCCAGCAGCTACTTAGCGGGGGGCTCCTACAATGAGCAGTTCTTC. It specifies CASSYLAGGSYNEQFF.